The T cell receptor beta chain under discussion was sequenced for a study of blood T cell repertoires in COVID-19. This table comes from immunoSEQ multiplex PCR, and its TCRdb copy is limited to in-frame clones, with some not included. The profile shows about 34,000 clones, more than 60% of them singletons. This clone showed up just once. The specimen was peripheral blood. The receptor was isolated from an elderly man with active or convalescent COVID-19.

CDR3: CASSLGQYNEQFF. The CDR3 bases are TGCGCCAGCAGCTTGGGACAATACAATGAGCAGTTCTTC. This chain connects TRBV5-1 to TRBJ2-1; no firm D call. Per germline, CDR1 SGHRS and CDR2 YFSETQ. Trimming stripped 0 bases from V and 4 bases from J, with 5 bases between. There are 13 residues in the CDR3.